What follows is one TCR beta chain and its context. This entry comes from a study of T cell changes during pregnancy in multiple sclerosis. The CDR3 length is 16 residues. Germline CDR1 is MNHEY and CDR2 is SMNVEV (reference sequence). J was trimmed by 5 bases and V by 5 bases; bases with no gene match: 7. TCRdb keeps only in-frame clones here, not all; method: immunoSEQ multiplex PCR. In the table there are some 94,000 clones, roughly 90% of which are singletons. This TCR was recovered from a female donor with multiple sclerosis, enrolled in a pregnancy study. The rearrangement joins TRBV27 to TRBJ2-2; 11 bases fit TRBD2. The input for sequencing was peripheral blood, taken in the first trimester of pregnancy. The CDR3 spells CASSIIAGGGTGELFF. The CDR3 coding sequence is TGTGCCAGCAGTATCATAGCGGGAGGGGGGACCGGGGAGCTGTTTTTT.